This T cell receptor beta chain emerged from a study of shared clonotypes between healthy human individuals. There are 13 residues in the CDR3. V lost 4 bases to trimming and J lost 2 bases, with 9 bases between them. Germline loops: CDR1 SGHDT, CDR2 YYEEEE. With respect to this clone: Antigen unknown.

Deep-level running was used for the assay. The data were produced by immunoSEQ multiplex PCR, yet TCRdb's version contains in-frame clones alone and is incomplete. This table holds over 2,000,000 clones, roughly 95% found once. In the naive CD8 group, cells lacked CD45RO and were positively selected for CCR7, so terminally differentiated effector memory CD45RA+ cells were left out. The study enrolled healthy HIV-negative adults without recent acute infections or vaccinations as donors. General observations from the study: Sequencing depth was predicted to influence how clonotypes are shared among donors. Naive subsets, compared against memory subsets, generally had larger estimated richness values.

The V gene is TRBV5-6, the J gene TRBJ1-1, with D unresolved. This TCR was sampled from a man between 18 and 35 years old in good health. Some clones in this sample may be carry-over from other donors' samples. Sequencing input: naive CD8+ T cells from PBMCs. Here the CDR3 DNA reads TGTGCCAGCAGCCATAGCCCCAACACTGAAGCTTTCTTT. The encoded protein is CASSHSPNTEAFF.